A single sample gave rise to the 5 T cell receptor beta chains below, sequenced in a study of control samples from healthy donors and cancer patients. The table came from immunoSEQ multiplex PCR; TCRdb's copy has only in-frame clones and leaves some out. In the table there are some 44,000 clones, over 65% of which are singletons. The sequencing input was formalin-fixed, paraffin-embedded tissue. All receptors derive from a male donor with melanoma.

The rearrangement joins TRBV6-2 or TRBV6-3 to TRBJ2-1; TRBD2 aligns across 8 bases. The junction had 14 bases not matched to a gene; V was cut back by 5 bases and J by 8 bases. The CDR3 totals 16 residues. In germline, CDR1 is MNHEY, CDR2 SVGEGT. The CDR3 loop reads CASSPLTSGLKHEQFF. The CDR3 nucleotides are TGTGCCAGCAGTCCCCTCACTAGCGGATTAAAGCATGAGCAGTTCTTC.

The rearrangement links TRBV9 to TRBJ2-1, with D perhaps TRBD2 (5 bases). The V gene's germline CDR1 is SGDLS and CDR2 YYNGEE. V lost 2 bases, J lost 2 bases, and 14 bases lay in between. The CDR3 is made up of 16 amino acids. CDR3 coding DNA: TGTGCCAGCAGCGTTGGTAGCGAACCGACCTACAATGAGCAGTTCTTC. Residues: CASSVGSEPTYNEQFF.

The genes are TRBV19 and TRBJ1-5; no reliable D call. CDR3 length: 13 residues. In germline, CDR1 is LNHDA, CDR2 SQIVND (reference sequence). V was pared by 2 bases and J by 6 bases, with 8 bases between. CDR3 DNA sequence: TGTGCCAGTAGTATATCCCTCACTCAGCCCCAGCATTTT. Translation: CASSISLTQPQHF.

V and J are TRBV29-1 and TRBJ2-2, with D uncertain. Germline V gives CDR1 SQVTM, CDR2 ANQGSEA. Deletions cut 6 bases from V and 4 bases from J, with 6 bases between. The CDR3 has 11 amino acids. CDR3 sequence: CSVKSTGELFF. The CDR3 nucleotides are TGCAGCGTCAAATCCACCGGGGAGCTGTTTTTT.

The chain uses TRBV3-1 (or the pseudogene TRBV3-2) and TRBJ2-3, with D uncertain. This CDR3 region has 14 residues. V was trimmed by 2 bases and J by 3 bases, leaving 9 bases between them. CDR1 and CDR2 (germline): LGHDT, YNNKEL (reference sequence). The CDR3 DNA is TGTGCCAGCAGCCAATATTCTAGAACAGATACGCAGTATTTT. Amino acids: CASSQYSRTDTQYF.